The 8 T cell receptor beta chains listed next were all sequenced from one sample in a study of OX40 agonist ivuxolimab in advanced cancers. Profiling relied on immunoSEQ multiplex PCR, and the TCRdb table lists in-frame clones only, not all of them. The sample holds some 39,000 clones; roughly 84% are singletons and the top ten take approximately 15%. Here the sequenced sample was CD4+ or CD8+ T cells sorted from blood, taken in a trial of the OX40 agonist ivuxolimab. The receptors originated from an adult with an advanced solid tumor such as melanoma, head and neck, liver or kidney cancer.

About this clone: Other DNA sequences within the sample encode an identical CDR3. This chain uses TRBV19 with TRBJ1-1, with a possible D match to TRBD1 (6 bases). Germline V gene data show CDR1 as LNHDA and CDR2 as SQIVND (reference sequence). Trimming stripped 3 bases from V and 3 bases from J, with 8 bases between. CDR3 length: 13 residues. This chain's CDR3 is CASSIPGDTEAFF. In DNA form, the CDR3 reads TGTGCCAGTAGTATTCCAGGGGACACTGAAGCTTTCTTT.

In its sample, this clone was seen once. The genes are TRBV28 and TRBJ2-3; D possibly matches TRBD1 or TRBD2 (5 bases each). The V and J ends lost 5 bases and 0 bases respectively, with 15 bases between them. Per the germline V gene, CDR1 is MDHEN and CDR2 is SYDVKM. This CDR3 is built from 16 residues. The CDR3 bases are TGTGCCAGCAGTCACTCCGGGACCACTAGCACAGATACGCAGTATTTT. This gives the protein CASSHSGTTSTDTQYF.

This sequence joins TRBV7-9 and TRBJ2-1, with 8 bases aligning to TRBD1. Germline CDR1 is SEHNR and CDR2 is FQNEAQ (reference sequence). This CDR3 is 13 amino acids long. Trimming cost V 4 bases and J 10 bases; bases outside gene matches: 6. The CDR3 spells CASSSGTGLEQFF. The CDR3, as DNA: TGTGCCAGCAGCTCCGGGACAGGCCTAGAGCAGTTCTTC.

The chain links TRBV27 to TRBJ1-5, with D perhaps matching TRBD1 (6 bases). The CDR3 contains 14 residues. V gave up 5 bases and J gave up 3 bases, with 11 bases separating them. In germline, CDR1 is MNHEY, CDR2 SMNVEV (reference sequence). CDR3 nucleotide sequence: TGTGCCAGCAGTGGGGGGCCCCTCAATCAGCCCCAGCATTTT. Amino acids: CASSGGPLNQPQHF.

The CDR3 is CASSLFGVSGGHEKLFF. The DNA for the CDR3 is TGTGCCAGCAGCTTGTTCGGTGTTTCTGGAGGTCATGAAAAACTGTTTTTT. The chain couples TRBV5-6 to TRBJ1-4, with D unresolved. Looked up from germline, CDR1 is SGHDT and CDR2 is YYEEEE. Trimming took 1 base from V and 6 from J, leaving 19 bases between them. The CDR3 is 17 residues long.

The rearrangement joins TRBV6-4 to TRBJ2-3; D remains ambiguous. The V and J ends lost 2 bases and 0 bases respectively, with 12 bases between them. The CDR3 is 16 residues long. The germline gives CDR1 MRHNA, CDR2 SNTAGT. The CDR3 is CASSDEAHSSTDTQYF. For the CDR3, the DNA is TGTGCCAGCAGTGACGAGGCACATTCTAGCACAGATACGCAGTATTTT.

The rearrangement joins TRBV15 to TRBJ1-5; no clear D gene. The CDR3 runs 15 residues. V was pared by 0 bases and J by 2 bases, with 8 bases between. Per germline, CDR1 LNHNV and CDR2 YYDKDF (reference sequence). CDR3: CATSRDGRRNQPQHF. DNA for the CDR3: TGTGCCACCAGCAGAGATGGACGGCGCAATCAGCCCCAGCATTTT.

The V call is TRBV4-1, the J call TRBJ1-4; TRBD1 matches 8 bases. The germline gives CDR1 MGHRA, CDR2 YSYEKL. The CDR3 runs to 18 residues. After removal of 5 bases from V and 6 bases from J, the junction contained 17 bases not matched to a gene. The chain's CDR3 is CASSYKIGQGGRDEKLFF. CDR3 DNA: TGCGCCAGCAGCTACAAGATAGGACAGGGTGGGAGAGATGAAAAACTGTTTTTT.